These 11 T cell receptor beta chains were all obtained from the same sample, sequenced in a study of blood T cells in healthy people across ages. The authors ran a second PCR of roughly 6 to 11 cycles using a sample-barcoded 5' primer and a J-beta primer mix. Each CDR3 protein is one row after TCRdb ran MiXCR on the 5' RACE reads. The data contain around 870,000 distinct CDR3 sequences, under 35% of them singletons. Sequenced sample: blood. The source is a woman aged 80 or over in good health.

This clonotype was found a few times. This rearrangement joins TRBV7-8 to TRBJ2-3, with D maybe TRBD1 (6 bases). The CDR3 has 16 amino acids. CDR1 SGHVS and CDR2 FQNEAQ come from the germline V gene. V was pared by 5 bases and J by 0 bases, with 15 bases between. The CDR3 loop is CASSPGNRASTDTQYF. CDR3 nucleotide sequence: TGTGCCAGCAGCCCAGGGAACAGGGCTAGCACAGATACGCAGTATTTT. Looking up the rest from reference TRBV7-8 and TRBJ2-3 gives the full variable domain: GAGVSQSPRYKVAKRGQDVALRCDPISGHVSLFWYQQALGQGPEFLTYFQNEAQLDKSGLPSDRFFAERPEGSVSTLKIQRTQQEDSAVYLCASSPGNRASTDTQYFGPGTRLTVL.

This clonotype was seen repeatedly, ten times or more. The V gene is TRBV20-1, the J gene TRBJ2-5; unclear D gene. Germline CDR1 is DFQATT and CDR2 is SNEGSKA (reference sequence). Trimming took off 0 bases at V and 4 bases at J, with 6 bases between the two ends. This CDR3 is 12 amino acids long. The CDR3: CSAREVRETQYF. In nucleotides, the CDR3 is TGCAGTGCTAGAGAGGTGCGAGAGACCCAGTACTTC.

Remarks on this clonotype: A much more abundant neighbour one base away suggests this may be a read error. The rearrangement links TRBV5-1 to TRBJ2-7; TRBD1 or TRBD2 may be the D gene (6 bases each). The CDR3 covers 13 residues. The V gene lost 0 bases and the J gene lost 7 bases, with 11 bases spanning the gap. Germline V gene sequence: CDR1 SGHRS, CDR2 YFSETQ. The CDR3 sequence: CASSLDGGGEQYF. CDR3 sequence (DNA): TGCGCCAGCAGCTTGGACGGGGGCGGGGAGCAGTACTTC. Together with reference TRBV5-1 and TRBJ2-7, the CDR3 gives the full variable domain: KAGVTQTPRYLIKTRGQQVTLSCSPISGHRSVSWYQQTPGQGLQFLFEYFSETQRNKGNFPGRFSGRQFSNSRSEMNVSTLELGDSALYLCASSLDGGGEQYFGPGTRLTVT.

This clonotype was detected ten times or more. The chain has TRBV6-6 and TRBJ1-1; D ambiguous. V was cut by 7 bases and J by 7 bases, with 10 bases left in between. The CDR3 spans 11 residues. Looked up from germline, CDR1 is MNHNY and CDR2 is SVGAGI (reference sequence). CDR3 nucleotides: TGTGCCAGCACTATCGTAGGTGAAGCTTTCTTT. This gives the protein CASTIVGEAFF.

The rearrangement joins TRBV12-3 or TRBV12-4 to TRBJ1-1; D gene unclear. The V end lost 7 bases, the J end lost 1 base, and 16 bases lay between the germline ends. The CDR3 consists of 15 residues. For the CDR3, the DNA is TGTGCCAGCACCCAAAATTGGTTACCGAACACTGAAGCTTTCTTT. This codes for CASTQNWLPNTEAFF.

This sequence joins TRBV20-1 and TRBJ2-4; 9 bases are a match to TRBD1. The CDR3 has 15 amino acids. J gave up 7 bases and V 1 base, and 8 bases lay outside the gene matches. Germline V gives CDR1 DFQATT, CDR2 SNEGSKA (reference sequence). CDR3: CSARGTGVNSNIQYF. CDR3 nucleotides: TGCAGTGCTAGAGGGACAGGGGTGAATTCGAACATTCAGTACTTC.

This clonotype appeared many times. In DNA form, the CDR3 reads TGTGCCAGCAGTAACGGACAGACCACCTCCTACGAGCAGTACTTC. Its protein product is CASSNGQTTSYEQYF. The V and J genes are TRBV6-6 and TRBJ2-7, with D maybe TRBD1 (6 bases). Trimming shortened V by 5 bases and J by 0 bases, and 14 bases separated the two germline ends. CDR1 is MNHNY and CDR2 is SVGAGI in the germline V gene (reference sequence). CDR3 size: 15 residues.

This clonotype was recorded many times. The rearrangement joins TRBV7-9 to TRBJ2-3; 7 bases fit TRBD2. The length of the CDR3 is 15 residues. Germline V lookup: CDR1 SEHNR, CDR2 FQNEAQ (reference sequence). V was clipped by 1 base and J by 6 bases; unmatched bases: 7. Here the CDR3 DNA reads TGTGCCAGCAGCTTAGGAGCGGGACTGAGGGATACGCAGTATTTT. Protein sequence: CASSLGAGLRDTQYF.

In regard to this clonotype: A junction end diverges from the germline sequence, so it may reflect a read error. This sequence joins TRBV4-2 and TRBJ2-1, with TRBD2 matching 8 bases. The CDR3 has 16 residues. Germline V gene sequence: CDR1 LGHNA, CDR2 YNFKEQ. In DNA, the CDR3 is TGTGCCAGCAGCGGGGGCGGGGCGGGGGGAAAAAATGGGCAGTTCTTC. Translation gives CASSGGGAGGKNGQFF.

This sequence joins TRBV6-2 or TRBV6-3 and TRBJ1-1; no reliable D call. CDR3 length: 15 residues. V dropped 6 bases and J dropped 3 bases, with 17 bases sitting between them. From germline, CDR1 is MNHEY and CDR2 SVGEGT. CDR3 sequence (DNA): TGTGCCAGCAGACATGGCGGGTGGATTTACACTGAAGCTTTCTTT. Translation gives CASRHGGWIYTEAFF.

This clonotype was counted only a few times. This rearrangement joins TRBV14 to TRBJ1-1; the D is unclear. Between the trimmed V and J ends, which lost 0 bases and 0 bases, there was a span of 14 bases. The germline V gene encodes CDR1 SGHDN and CDR2 FVKESK. This CDR3 comprises 17 residues. For the CDR3, the DNA is TGTGCCAGCAGCCAAGAAGTCCCCTCGATTATGAACACTGAAGCTTTCTTT. This codes for CASSQEVPSIMNTEAFF.